These 30 T cell receptor beta chains were all obtained from the same sample, sequenced in a study of blood T cell repertoires in COVID-19. Produced via immunoSEQ multiplex PCR; TCRdb's table is partial and in-frame only. The profile shows around 9,800 clones, 70% to 90% of them singletons. Sequenced sample: peripheral blood. These receptors were obtained from a young man with active or convalescent COVID-19.

This chain uses TRBV27 with TRBJ2-7; D is perhaps TRBD2 (7 bases). CDR3 size: 16 residues. V was clipped by 5 bases and J by 5 bases, with 22 bases between them. Per the germline V gene, CDR1 is MNHEY and CDR2 is SMNVEV (reference sequence). CDR3 protein: CASSPLYRGGVDEQYF. The CDR3 DNA reads TGTGCCAGCAGTCCTTTATATAGGGGGGGGGTTGACGAGCAGTACTTC.

This clone was detected only once. This chain's CDR3 is CASSLGPLVPEQFF. Here the CDR3 DNA reads TGTGCCAGCAGCTTGGGTCCCTTAGTACCCGAGCAGTTCTTC. The chain recombines TRBV5-4 with TRBJ2-1; D is uncertain. The CDR3 has 14 amino acids. Trimming left V 0 bases short and J 10 bases short, with 14 bases between. CDR1 SGHNT and CDR2 YYREEE come from the germline V gene (reference sequence).

The chain links TRBV5-1 to TRBJ2-5; 7 bases align to TRBD1. With V trimmed by 3 bases and J by 1 base, 6 bases remained unmatched. The V gene's germline CDR1 is SGHRS and CDR2 YFSETQ. The CDR3 is 15 amino acids. CDR3 loop: CASSSRDSSQETQYF. The CDR3, as DNA: TGCGCCAGCAGCTCACGGGACAGCTCCCAAGAGACCCAGTACTTC.

The genes are TRBV5-1 and TRBJ1-5, with D maybe TRBD1 (6 bases). CDR1 SGHRS and CDR2 YFSETQ come from the germline V gene. V lost 2 bases to trimming and J lost 4 bases, with 13 bases between them. This CDR3 comprises 15 residues. The CDR3 DNA is TGCGCCAGCAGCTTACTCGGACAGCAGAATCAGCCCCAGCATTTT. Its protein product is CASSLLGQQNQPQHF.

The chain carries TRBV18 and TRBJ1-1; tentative D call: TRBD1 (6 bases). Trimming pared 5 bases from V and 5 bases from J, leaving 9 bases between. The CDR3 sequence is 12 residues long. From germline, CDR1 is KGHSH and CDR2 LQKENI. Here the CDR3 reads CASSSGQTEAFF. The CDR3 region has the DNA TGTGCCAGCTCATCCGGACAGACTGAAGCTTTCTTT.

This chain links TRBV30 with TRBJ2-7; 11 bases fit TRBD2. The CDR3 is 15 residues long. Germline V lookup: CDR1 GTSNPN, CDR2 SVGIG (reference sequence). The V gene end was trimmed by 0 bases and the J gene end by 2 bases; junction bases not matched to a gene: 3. As DNA, the CDR3 is TGTGCCTGGAGTGTAGCTAGCGGGGGGCCCTACGAGCAGTACTTC. Protein sequence: CAWSVASGGPYEQYF.

CDR3 sequence: CASSGTSYGYTF. CDR3 bases: TGCGCCAGCAGCGGGACATCCTATGGCTACACCTTC. The J gene is TRBJ1-2, the V gene TRBV5-1, with a possible D match to TRBD1 (6 bases). Trimming left V 4 bases short and J 4 bases short, with 8 bases between. This CDR3 has 12 residues. From germline, CDR1 is SGHRS and CDR2 YFSETQ.

The chain has TRBV15 and TRBJ1-1, with unresolved D. The germline CDR1 and CDR2 sequences are LNHNV and YYDKDF (reference sequence). With 9 bases removed from V and 3 bases from J, the gap between germline ends came to 14 bases. The CDR3 runs 13 residues. The CDR3 DNA sequence: TGTGCCACGGGCCCTTGGGTGGACACTGAAGCTTTCTTT. Protein sequence: CATGPWVDTEAFF.

The chain couples TRBV6-5 to TRBJ2-3; TRBD2 agrees at 11 bases. CDR1 and CDR2 from the germline V gene are MNHEY and SVGAGI. V lost 2 bases, J lost 4 bases, and 5 bases stayed unmatched. The CDR3 loop spans 16 amino acids. The DNA for the CDR3 is TGTGCCAGCAGTTACGATAGCGGGGGGGCCGCAGATACGCAGTATTTT. As protein: CASSYDSGGAADTQYF.

The V gene is TRBV7-9, the J gene TRBJ2-7; TRBD1 agrees at 7 bases. Germline lookup yields CDR1 SEHNR and CDR2 FQNEAQ (reference sequence). V lost 0 bases and J lost 5; bases outside the gene matches: 7. This CDR3 contains 15 residues. The CDR3 nucleotides are TGTGCCAGCAGCTTAGCCGGGACAGCCGACCACGAGCAGTACTTC. It codes for CASSLAGTADHEQYF.

The chain has TRBV7-6 and TRBJ2-5; 10 nucleotides align to TRBD2. CDR1 and CDR2 (germline): SGHVS, FNYEAQ. This CDR3 spans 16 amino acids. V was pared by 3 bases and J by 2 bases, with 6 bases of the junction left unmatched. The CDR3 loop reads CASSLGAGGRQETQYF. The CDR3, as DNA: TGTGCCAGCAGCTTGGGAGCGGGGGGGCGGCAAGAGACCCAGTACTTC.

The chain has TRBV7-3 and TRBJ2-5; 9 bases fit TRBD1. Germline V CDR1 and CDR2: SGHTA, FQGTGA. The ends lost 1 base at V and 4 bases at J; junction bases unmatched: 4. The CDR3 runs 15 residues. The chain's CDR3 is CASSLNGGQGETQYF. CDR3 DNA: TGTGCCAGCAGCTTAAATGGGGGACAGGGAGAGACCCAGTACTTC.

This sequence joins TRBV6-4 and TRBJ2-3; 9 bases map to TRBD2. Trimming took 4 bases from V and 5 from J; bases not matched to a gene: 7. CDR1 is MRHNA, CDR2 SNTAGT, per germline. The CDR3 totals 15 residues. The CDR3, as DNA: TGTGCCAGCAGTGGAACTAGCGGGCAAATAGATACGCAGTATTTT. Protein product: CASSGTSGQIDTQYF.

The rearrangement links TRBV19 to TRBJ2-5; 10 nucleotides align to TRBD2. Germline V gene sequence: CDR1 LNHDA, CDR2 SQIVND (reference sequence). The length of the CDR3 is 13 residues. The V and J ends lost 6 bases and 5 bases, in that order; junction bases with no gene match: 3. The CDR3, as DNA: TGTGCCAGTAGCGGGACTAGCGTGGAGACCCAGTACTTC. It yields the protein CASSGTSVETQYF.

This sequence joins TRBV5-8 and TRBJ1-1; D remains ambiguous. This CDR3 contains 15 residues. Trimming left V 0 bases short and J 1 base short, with 10 bases between. Germline V gene lookup returns CDR1 SGHTS and CDR2 YDEGEE. CDR3: CASSLEWSRNTEAFF. The CDR3 coding sequence is TGTGCCAGCAGCTTGGAATGGTCCAGGAACACTGAAGCTTTCTTT. Full variable domain (rest looked up from reference TRBV5-8 and TRBJ1-1): EAGVTQSPTHLIKTRGQQATLRCSPISGHTSVYWYQQALGLGLQFLLWYDEGEERNRGNFPPRFSGRQFPNYSSELNVNALELEDSALYLCASSLEWSRNTEAFFGQGTRLTVV.

This clone was detected only once. The CDR3 is CASGGTGLEETQYF. The CDR3, as DNA: TGTGCTAGTGGGGGGACAGGGTTGGAGGAGACCCAGTACTTC. The genes are TRBV12-5 and TRBJ2-5, with 9 bases lining up with TRBD1. CDR1 LGHNT and CDR2 FRNRAP come from the germline V gene. V trimming: 6 bases; J trimming: 5 bases; junction bases outside the gene matches: 7. The length of the CDR3 is 14 residues.

This clone appeared a single time. The V and J genes are TRBV29-1 and TRBJ1-6; D not resolved. The CDR3 totals 13 residues. V lost 5 bases to trimming and J lost 7 bases, with 12 bases between them. The germline CDR1 and CDR2 sequences are SQVTM and ANQGSEA. The CDR3 loop is CSVRFPGNSPLHF. CDR3 in DNA: TGCAGCGTTCGTTTCCCGGGGAATTCACCCCTCCACTTT.

The chain uses TRBV5-1 and TRBJ2-5; 7 bases fit TRBD1. With V trimmed by 2 bases and J by 2 bases, 3 bases remained unmatched. Germline loops: CDR1 SGHRS, CDR2 YFSETQ. The CDR3 is made up of 14 amino acids. CDR3 in amino acids: CASSFGQAQETQYF. The CDR3 nucleotides are TGCGCCAGCAGCTTCGGACAGGCACAAGAGACCCAGTACTTC. The full variable domain, completed using reference TRBV5-1 and TRBJ2-5, is KAGVTQTPRYLIKTRGQQVTLSCSPISGHRSVSWYQQTPGQGLQFLFEYFSETQRNKGNFPGRFSGRQFSNSRSEMNVSTLELGDSALYLCASSFGQAQETQYFGPGTRLLVL.

The chain combines TRBV3-1 (or the pseudogene TRBV3-2) with TRBJ2-5, with D perhaps TRBD2 (6 bases). There are 16 residues in the CDR3. The ends were cut back, 0 bases at V and 2 bases at J, with 13 bases in the middle. Looked up from germline, CDR1 is LGHDT and CDR2 is YNNKEL (reference sequence). The CDR3 loop reads CASSQDFGTRQETQYF. The DNA for the CDR3 is TGTGCCAGCAGCCAAGATTTCGGGACTCGACAAGAGACCCAGTACTTC.

The chain uses TRBV12-3 or TRBV12-4 and TRBJ2-2; D remains ambiguous. This CDR3 has 13 amino acids. V shed 7 bases and J shed 3 bases, with 9 bases lying between them. Here the CDR3 DNA reads TGTGCCAGCAATCTGGCCTACACCGGGGAGCTGTTTTTT. The encoded protein is CASNLAYTGELFF.

This clone occurred once. DNA of the CDR3: TGTGCCAGCAGTGATGGAGGCGGGGAGGGTTTCTCCTATGGCTACACCTTC. Protein: CASSDGGGEGFSYGYTF. The chain is built from TRBV2 and TRBJ1-2, with no clear D. The length of the CDR3 is 17 residues. Germline V lookup: CDR1 SNHLY, CDR2 FYNNEI. Trimming removed 3 bases at V and 4 bases at J, with 21 bases between.

The V and J genes are TRBV27 and TRBJ1-5; D is unresolved. Per germline, CDR1 MNHEY and CDR2 SMNVEV (reference sequence). V lost 2 bases to trimming and J lost 5 bases, with 10 bases between them. The CDR3 spans 14 residues. In DNA, the CDR3 is TGTGCCAGCAGTTTAGCGGCGTACGATCAGCCCCAGCATTTT. This sequence encodes CASSLAAYDQPQHF.

J is TRBJ2-1 and V is TRBV6-5; 10 bases agree with TRBD1. Germline values: CDR1 MNHEY, CDR2 SVGAGI. The CDR3 has 14 amino acids. V lost 6 bases and J lost 8; bases outside the gene matches: 7. CDR3 nucleotide sequence: TGTGCCAGCAGATCCGGGACAGGGGACCATGAGCAGTTCTTC. The encoded protein is CASRSGTGDHEQFF.

The gene calls are TRBV21-1 and TRBJ2-7; the table's D call TRBD1 went unverified against the DNA. TRBV21-1 is given as a pseudogene. The CDR3 is 16 residues long. The CDR3 here is CASSTQTGRSSYEQYV. CDR3 in DNA: TGTGCCAGCAGCACACAGACAGGACGAAGCTCCTACGAGCAGTACGTC.

The V call is TRBV13, the J call TRBJ2-5; D perhaps matches TRBD1 (5 bases). CDR1 and CDR2 (germline): PRHDT, FYEKMQ (reference sequence). The CDR3 is 13 residues long. V lost 9 bases to trimming and J lost 3 bases, with 14 bases between them. The CDR3 loop reads CASKETDKETQYF. The CDR3 nucleotides read TGTGCCAGTAAAGAGACAGACAAAGAGACCCAGTACTTC.

This clone is a singleton in its sample. J is TRBJ2-3 and V is TRBV4-2, with D possibly TRBD2 on 7 matching bases. The V end lost 0 bases, the J end lost 0 bases, and 19 bases lay between the germline ends. CDR3 length equals 19 residues. Germline values: CDR1 LGHNA, CDR2 YNFKEQ. CDR3 in DNA: TGTGCCAGCAGCCAAGAAGGTGGGGGGCGCGGGGGTAGCACAGATACGCAGTATTTT. This gives the protein CASSQEGGGRGGSTDTQYF.

The J gene is TRBJ1-6, the V gene TRBV30; the D gene is possibly TRBD1 (6 bases). V was cut by 6 bases and J by 0 bases, with 9 bases left in between. The CDR3 runs to 14 residues. Germline CDR1 and CDR2: GTSNPN and SVGIG (reference sequence). CDR3 residues: CACDRSSYNSPLHF. The CDR3 DNA follows: TGTGCCTGTGACAGGAGCTCCTATAATTCACCCCTCCACTTT.

The rearrangement joins TRBV19 to TRBJ2-2, with 9 bases matching TRBD1. The CDR3 runs to 14 residues. The germline CDR1 and CDR2 sequences are LNHDA and SQIVND (reference sequence). The V and J ends lost 6 bases and 6 bases, in that order; junction bases with no gene match: 5. The DNA for the CDR3 is TGTGCCAGTAGGTGGACAGGGGCCGCCGGGGAGCTGTTTTTT. Its translation is CASRWTGAAGELFF.

This chain connects TRBV24-1 to TRBJ1-1; 8 bases align to TRBD1. CDR1 and CDR2 (germline): KGHDR, SFDVKD. This CDR3 is 18 amino acids long. V was pared by 6 bases and J by 0 bases, with 14 bases of the junction left unmatched. The CDR3 spells CATSSGRDRRGMNTEAFF. The CDR3 DNA reads as TGTGCCACCAGTTCAGGAAGGGACAGGCGGGGGATGAACACTGAAGCTTTCTTT.

This clone was counted a few times. V and J are TRBV6-4 and TRBJ2-7; maybe TRBD2 (6 bases). The V gene lost 0 bases and the J gene lost 1 base, with 7 bases spanning the gap. This CDR3 has 14 residues. The germline gives CDR1 MRHNA, CDR2 SNTAGT. CDR3 region: CASSDSEGSYEQYF. The CDR3 region has the DNA TGTGCCAGCAGTGACTCGGAGGGATCCTACGAGCAGTACTTC.